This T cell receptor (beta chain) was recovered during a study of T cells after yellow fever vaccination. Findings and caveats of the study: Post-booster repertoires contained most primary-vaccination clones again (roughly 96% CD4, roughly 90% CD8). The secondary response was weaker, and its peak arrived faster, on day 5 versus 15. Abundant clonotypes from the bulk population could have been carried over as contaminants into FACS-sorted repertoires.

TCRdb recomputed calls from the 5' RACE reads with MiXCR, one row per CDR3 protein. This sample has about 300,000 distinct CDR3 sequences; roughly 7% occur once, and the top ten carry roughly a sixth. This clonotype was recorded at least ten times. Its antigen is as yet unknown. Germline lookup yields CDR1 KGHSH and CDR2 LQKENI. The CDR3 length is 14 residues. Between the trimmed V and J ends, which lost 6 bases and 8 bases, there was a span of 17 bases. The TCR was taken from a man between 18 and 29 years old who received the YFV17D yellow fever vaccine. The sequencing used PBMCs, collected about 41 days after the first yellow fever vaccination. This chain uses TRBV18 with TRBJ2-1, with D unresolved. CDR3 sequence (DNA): TGTGCCAGCTCCCAAACAGCTAGATTGCATGAGCAGTTCTTC. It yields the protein CASSQTARLHEQFF.